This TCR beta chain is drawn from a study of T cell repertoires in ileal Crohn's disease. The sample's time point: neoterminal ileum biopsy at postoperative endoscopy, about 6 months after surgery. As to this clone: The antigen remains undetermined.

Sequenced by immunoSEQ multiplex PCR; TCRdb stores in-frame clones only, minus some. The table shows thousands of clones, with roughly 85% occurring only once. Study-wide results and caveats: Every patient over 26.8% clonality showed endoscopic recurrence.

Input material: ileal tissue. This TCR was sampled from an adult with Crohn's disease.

The CDR3, as DNA: TGTGCCAGCAGCTTTAAGACAGTTCGAAGTGAAAAACTGTTTTTT. Translating gives CASSFKTVRSEKLFF. The rearrangement uses TRBV7-6 and TRBJ1-4; D is perhaps TRBD1 (5 bases). The CDR3 is made up of 15 amino acids. Trimming shortened V by 3 bases and J by 7 bases, and 15 bases separated the two germline ends. Germline V CDR1 and CDR2: SGHVS, FNYEAQ.